By its share, the clone carrying this T cell receptor beta chain is medium-sized. Its antigen is unidentified. The entry originates in a study of metastatic and nonmetastatic thyroid tumors. Study as a whole: From malignant and benign thyroid patients, repertoires in blood and in tumor or nodule tissue were compared. Study-wide findings and caveats: Significantly greater TCR beta diversity was reportedly found in malignant thyroid tumors than in benign nodules (in blood and tumor).

Every patient was untreated before thyroid surgery. TCRdb called clones again from the PCR reads with MiXCR. The data contain about 39,000 clones, about 19% of them singletons. Sequenced input: tumor tissue. This TCR was recovered from a female donor with papillary thyroid cancer or a benign thyroid nodule (not recorded which). Some clones in this sample may be carry-over from other donors' samples.

CDR3 sequence: CASSLFGGSNQPQHF. The CDR3, as DNA: TGCGCCAGCAGCTTGTTCGGGGGGAGCAATCAGCCCCAGCATTTT. This chain connects TRBV5-1 to TRBJ1-5, with D possibly being TRBD1 (5 bases). The CDR3 has 15 amino acids. The ends were cut back, 1 base at V and 1 base at J, with 9 bases in the middle. Germline loops: CDR1 SGHRS, CDR2 YFSETQ.